These T cell receptor beta chains were read from a single sample in a study of shared clonotypes between healthy human individuals. Clones were read by immunoSEQ multiplex PCR, and TCRdb kept only the in-frame ones, dropping some. The sample records some 2 million clones, about 95% being singletons. Sequenced input: naive CD8+ T cells sorted from blood. These receptor sequences come from a man aged 18-30 years in good health. The CDR3 runs from the conserved cysteine through the conserved F or W. A D gene is named only where the DNA matches it firmly. Clone size, where shown, is once, few, many, or a class for clones that have expanded.

clone_size: .; d_call: .; v_call: TRBV27; j_call: TRBJ2-7; cdr3_nt: TGTGCCAGCAGTTTAAATATGGGGCTGGGGGCTAGCGGCTCCTACGAGCAGTACTTC; cdr3_aa: CASSLNMGLGASGSYEQYF
clone_size: .; d_call: .; v_call: TRBV2; j_call: TRBJ1-1; cdr3_nt: TGTGCCAGCAGCGGTGGGAACACTGAAGCTTTCTTT; cdr3_aa: CASSGGNTEAFF
clone_size: .; d_call: TRBD2; v_call: TRBV4-1; j_call: TRBJ2-3; cdr3_nt: TGCGCCAGCAGCCAGGATCCTAGCGGGAGGCTCACAGATACGCAGTATTTT; cdr3_aa: CASSQDPSGRLTDTQYF
clone_size: .; d_call: .; v_call: TRBV11-3; j_call: TRBJ1-1; cdr3_nt: TGTGCCAGACGCCTCAAGGACAGCGTGAACACTGAAGCTTTCTTT; cdr3_aa: CARRLKDSVNTEAFF
clone_size: .; d_call: .; v_call: TRBV13; j_call: TRBJ2-7; cdr3_nt: TGTGCCAGCAGCTTCCGGGACACCTCCTACGAGCAGTACTTC; cdr3_aa: CASSFRDTSYEQYF
clone_size: once; d_call: .; v_call: TRBV10-3; j_call: TRBJ1-1; cdr3_nt: TGTGCCATCAGTGAGTCTATGGGGTCGTGGGACACTGAAGCTTTCTTT; cdr3_aa: CAISESMGSWDTEAFF
clone_size: .; d_call: .; v_call: TRBV5-6; j_call: TRBJ1-5; cdr3_nt: TGTGCCAGCAGCTTGGGAGGGACGGCGGTCGATCAGCCCCAGCATTTT; cdr3_aa: CASSLGGTAVDQPQHF
clone_size: .; d_call: TRBD2; v_call: TRBV4-1; j_call: TRBJ2-1; cdr3_nt: TGCGCCAGCAGCCAAGGTTCTAGCGGGGGGGCCATATATGAGCAGTTCTTC; cdr3_aa: CASSQGSSGGAIYEQFF
clone_size: once; d_call: TRBD2; v_call: TRBV4-1; j_call: TRBJ2-7; cdr3_nt: TGCGCCAGCAGCCAAGAGCAACTAGCGGGCTACGAGCAGTACTTC; cdr3_aa: CASSQEQLAGYEQYF
clone_size: .; d_call: .; v_call: TRBV27; j_call: TRBJ2-7; cdr3_nt: TGTGCCAGCAGCCCTAACCCTAAGTACGAGCAGTACTTC; cdr3_aa: CASSPNPKYEQYF
clone_size: .; d_call: TRBD2; v_call: TRBV9; j_call: TRBJ2-7; cdr3_nt: TGTGCCAGCAGCGTAGACGGACTAGAAGGGGACGAGCAGTACTTC; cdr3_aa: CASSVDGLEGDEQYF
clone_size: once; d_call: TRBD2; v_call: TRBV14; j_call: TRBJ2-1; cdr3_nt: TGTGCCAGCAGCCACCGCGGGGGGCCCCCCGATGAGCAGTTCTTC; cdr3_aa: CASSHRGGPPDEQFF
clone_size: few; d_call: .; v_call: TRBV6-5; j_call: TRBJ1-5; cdr3_nt: TGTGCCAGCAGCCCATTCGGGATCAATCAGCCCCAGCATTTT; cdr3_aa: CASSPFGINQPQHF
clone_size: .; d_call: .; v_call: TRBV11-2; j_call: TRBJ2-7; cdr3_nt: TGTGCCAGCAGCTTAGGAAGGTCCTACGAGCAGTACTTC; cdr3_aa: CASSLGRSYEQYF
clone_size: .; d_call: TRBD1; v_call: TRBV19; j_call: TRBJ1-1; cdr3_nt: TGTGCCAGTAGTTCCGGGACAGAGAACACTGAAGCTTTCTTT; cdr3_aa: CASSSGTENTEAFF
clone_size: .; d_call: TRBD1; v_call: TRBV4-1; j_call: TRBJ2-7; cdr3_nt: TGCGCCAGCAGCCCAAACAGGGGTGGGTACGAGCAGTACTTC; cdr3_aa: CASSPNRGGYEQYF
clone_size: .; d_call: .; v_call: TRBV11-3; j_call: TRBJ2-2; cdr3_nt: TGTGCCAGCAGCTCCCGAACATCTGACACCGGGGAGCTGTTTTTT; cdr3_aa: CASSSRTSDTGELFF
clone_size: .; d_call: .; v_call: TRBV4-3; j_call: TRBJ2-7; cdr3_nt: TGCGCCAGCAGCCTCCCGGGACATACCTACGAGCAGTACTTC; cdr3_aa: CASSLPGHTYEQYF
clone_size: .; d_call: .; v_call: TRBV4-3; j_call: TRBJ1-2; cdr3_nt: TGCGCCAGCAGCCAGTGGGGTTCCGGCTGGGGCTACACCTTC; cdr3_aa: CASSQWGSGWGYTF
clone_size: .; d_call: TRBD1; v_call: TRBV6-6; j_call: TRBJ2-1; cdr3_nt: TGTGCCAGCAGCTTAGGGGGCACCTACAATGAGCAGTTCTTC; cdr3_aa: CASSLGGTYNEQFF
clone_size: once; d_call: .; v_call: TRBV9; j_call: TRBJ2-1; cdr3_nt: TGTGCCAGCAGCGGAGGTGGGGGAGTCCGCTACAATGAGCAGTTCTTC; cdr3_aa: CASSGGGGVRYNEQFF
clone_size: .; d_call: TRBD1; v_call: TRBV5-6; j_call: TRBJ2-7; cdr3_nt: TGTGCCAGCAGCTTTGGGACAGCTCCGAACGAGCAGTACTTC; cdr3_aa: CASSFGTAPNEQYF